This entry lists 28 T cell receptor beta chains sequenced from one sample in a study of blood T cell repertoires in COVID-19. TCRdb keeps only in-frame clones here, not all; method: immunoSEQ multiplex PCR. The table shows about 60,000 clones, with approximately 80% occurring only once. What was sequenced was peripheral blood. All receptors derive from a man aged 60 to 69 with acute or convalescent COVID-19.

The rearrangement links TRBV19 to TRBJ1-5; TRBD1 aligns across 9 bases. V shed 5 bases, J shed 1 base, and the junction held 3 bases outside the gene matches. The germline V gene has CDR1 LNHDA and CDR2 SQIVND (reference sequence). The CDR3 runs 15 residues. The CDR3 sequence is CASSGTGWSNQPQHF. The CDR3 coding sequence is TGTGCCAGTAGTGGGACAGGGTGGAGCAATCAGCCCCAGCATTTT.

The count of this clone is one. This chain uses TRBV11-1 with TRBJ1-1, with D uncertain. The germline V gene encodes CDR1 SGHAT and CDR2 FQDESV (reference sequence). The CDR3 runs to 13 residues. V lost 7 bases and J 5 bases, leaving 14 bases between the germline ends. CDR3 loop: CASTDLSGTEAFF. Here the CDR3 DNA reads TGTGCCAGCACCGATCTGTCCGGTACTGAAGCTTTCTTT.

The chain's CDR3 is CASSMERGGRDIQYF. In DNA, the CDR3 is TGTGCCAGTAGTATGGAGCGGGGGGGCCGGGACATTCAGTACTTC. The chain is built from TRBV19 and TRBJ2-4, with 10 bases lining up with TRBD2. The V and J ends lost 3 bases and 8 bases, in that order; junction bases with no gene match: 7. CDR1 and CDR2 (germline): LNHDA, SQIVND (reference sequence). The CDR3 sequence is 15 residues long.

This chain links TRBV2 with TRBJ1-4, with D maybe TRBD1 (5 bases). The CDR3 runs to 15 residues. Trimming took off 8 bases at V and 0 bases at J, with 13 bases between the two ends. Per the germline V gene, CDR1 is SNHLY and CDR2 is FYNNEI. The CDR3 loop reads CASEGDRATNEKLFF. CDR3 coding DNA: TGTGCCAGCGAAGGGGATCGAGCAACTAATGAAAAACTGTTTTTT.

The rearrangement links TRBV19 to TRBJ1-2; TRBD1 might be the D (5 bases). The CDR3 sequence is 14 residues long. With 5 bases removed from V and 3 bases from J, the gap between germline ends came to 13 bases. Per germline, CDR1 LNHDA and CDR2 SQIVND (reference sequence). The CDR3 sequence is CASSHLRVDYGYTF. CDR3 nucleotide sequence: TGTGCCAGTAGTCACCTCAGGGTTGACTATGGCTACACCTTC. The complete variable domain, with remaining parts taken from reference TRBV19 and TRBJ1-2, reads DGGITQSPKYLFRKEGQNVTLSCEQNLNHDAMYWYRQDPGQGLRLIYYSQIVNDFQKGDIAEGYSVSREKKESFPLTVTSAQKNPTAFYLCASSHLRVDYGYTFGSGTRLTVV.

The sample holds one count of this clone. This chain links TRBV6-5 with TRBJ2-5; 7 bases fit TRBD1. With 6 bases clipped from V and 5 bases from J, the junction kept 12 bases outside the gene matches. The CDR3 has 15 residues. Germline V gene data show CDR1 as MNHEY and CDR2 as SVGAGI. Here the CDR3 DNA reads TGTGCCAGCAGCGACCGGGACAGCACCTTTGAGACCCAGTACTTC. Translation: CASSDRDSTFETQYF.

This sequence joins TRBV7-8 and TRBJ2-1; 11 bases align to TRBD2. There are 15 residues in the CDR3. The germline V gene encodes CDR1 SGHVS and CDR2 FQNEAQ. The V segment lost 5 bases and the J segment 5 bases; nucleotides outside the gene matches: 5. CDR3 loop: CASSRGLAGNNEQFF. CDR3 sequence (DNA): TGTGCCAGCAGCCGAGGACTAGCGGGTAACAATGAGCAGTTCTTC. The whole variable domain, remainder taken from reference TRBV7-8 and TRBJ2-1, is GAGVSQSPRYKVAKRGQDVALRCDPISGHVSLFWYQQALGQGPEFLTYFQNEAQLDKSGLPSDRFFAERPEGSVSTLKIQRTQQEDSAVYLCASSRGLAGNNEQFFGPGTRLTVL.

There are a few counts of this clone. The CDR3 is CASTTGGTPLHF. The CDR3 nucleotides are TGTGCCAGCACTACAGGTGGAACACCCCTCCACTTT. The chain recombines TRBV12-3 or TRBV12-4 with TRBJ1-6; tentatively, D is TRBD1 (5 bases). Trimming took 7 bases from V and 11 from J, leaving 12 bases between them. CDR3 length equals 12 residues.

V usage is TRBV18 and J usage is TRBJ2-7; TRBD1 aligns across 9 bases. Germline values: CDR1 KGHSH, CDR2 LQKENI. The ends lost 3 bases at V and 3 bases at J; junction bases unmatched: 6. The CDR3 length is 15 residues. CDR3 in DNA: TGTGCCAGCTCACCCGGGACAGGGAGGTACTACGAGCAGTACTTC. This sequence encodes CASSPGTGRYYEQYF.

The genes are TRBV7-3 and TRBJ2-2; D might be TRBD1 (5 bases). Germline assignment: CDR1 SGHTA and CDR2 FQGTGA. The CDR3 has 14 amino acids. V shed 5 bases and J shed 9 bases, with 16 bases lying between them. CDR3 DNA sequence: TGTGCCAGCAGCCAGGGCCCTTCAGAGAGGGAGCTGTTTTTT. It yields the protein CASSQGPSERELFF.

The V gene is TRBV10-1, the J gene TRBJ2-7, with TRBD1 identical over 9 bases. Germline CDR1 and CDR2: WNHNN and SYGVQD (reference sequence). Losses at the gene ends were 5 bases for V and 5 bases for J; bases not matched to a gene: 7. The CDR3 runs 14 residues. The CDR3 DNA follows: TGCGCCAGCAGTTCCGCCGGGACAGGGAACGAGCAGTACTTC. Residues: CASSSAGTGNEQYF.

The CDR3 loop is CASSLKVEGDNEQFF. Here the CDR3 DNA reads TGTGCCAGCAGCTTAAAGGTCGAGGGTGACAATGAGCAGTTCTTC. V usage is TRBV7-2 and J usage is TRBJ2-1; D might be TRBD2 (5 bases). V was shortened by 2 bases and J by 5 bases, with 13 bases between the two germline ends. This CDR3 contains 15 residues. Germline CDR1 reads SGHTA; CDR2 reads FQGNSA.

This chain links TRBV24-1 with TRBJ1-2, with 12 bases lining up with TRBD1. V lost 1 base, J lost 7 bases, and 6 bases stayed unmatched. CDR1 KGHDR and CDR2 SFDVKD come from the germline V gene. The CDR3 totals 16 residues. CDR3 DNA: TGTGCCACCAGTGATTTAGGGACAGGGGGCGCGAGTGGCTACACCTTC. Encoded protein: CATSDLGTGGASGYTF.

The CDR3 nucleotides read TGTGCCAGCTCATCGTCGGGACAGTTTAATTCACCCCTCCACTTT. Translating it yields CASSSSGQFNSPLHF. The V and J genes are TRBV18 and TRBJ1-6; 7 bases align to TRBD1. The V and J ends lost 5 bases and 6 bases, in that order; junction bases with no gene match: 7. CDR3 length: 15 amino acids. Germline values: CDR1 KGHSH, CDR2 LQKENI.

In this sample, this clone turned up a few times. The junction differs from germline at one of its ends, possibly a read error. This chain joins TRBV7-2 and TRBJ2-3; TRBD2 aligns across 14 bases. This CDR3 is built from 20 residues. Germline assignment: CDR1 SGHTA and CDR2 FQGNSA. CDR3 in amino acids: CASSLAPGTSGGGGTDTQYF. For the CDR3, the DNA is TGTGCCAGCAGCCTAGCGCCCGGGACTAGCGGGGGAGGGGGCACAGATACGCAGTATTTT.

The chain employs TRBV10-3 and TRBJ1-2; TRBD1 is a possible D gene (5 bases). Trimming removed 4 bases at V and 5 bases at J, with 11 bases between. The CDR3 extends over 13 amino acids. In germline, CDR1 is ENHRY, CDR2 SYGVKD. CDR3 sequence (DNA): TGTGCCATCAGTGTGGGGGGAGTTTATGGCTACACCTTC. Its translation: CAISVGGVYGYTF.

The chain employs TRBV27 and TRBJ1-1, with no clear D. Between the trimmed V and J ends, which lost 10 bases and 4 bases, there was a span of 13 bases. CDR3 size: 12 residues. Germline V gives CDR1 MNHEY, CDR2 SMNVEV (reference sequence). The CDR3 nucleotides read TGTGCCACCCGCACGGGTTTCACTGAAGCTTTCTTT. Translating it yields CATRTGFTEAFF.

This clone was recorded once. The chain is built from TRBV29-1 and TRBJ1-6; 7 positions agree with TRBD1. Germline CDR1 SQVTM, CDR2 ANQGSEA. The CDR3 sequence is 13 residues long. Trimming at V came to 7 bases and at J to 9 bases, leaving 9 bases not matched to a gene. The CDR3 sequence: CSALQGQGSPLHF. The DNA for the CDR3 is TGCAGCGCCCTACAGGGGCAAGGTTCACCCCTCCACTTT.

The chain couples TRBV24-1 to TRBJ1-5; a weak D match, TRBD1 (6 bases). The CDR3 is made up of 14 amino acids. Trimming shortened V by 1 base and J by 9 bases, and 12 bases separated the two germline ends. Germline assignment: CDR1 KGHDR and CDR2 SFDVKD. CDR3 nucleotide sequence: TGTGCCACCAGTGATTTACAGGGTTGGGGGCCCCAGCATTTT. Translating gives CATSDLQGWGPQHF.

The chain has TRBV5-3 and TRBJ1-5; possible D gene TRBD1, 6 bases. TRBV5-3 is sorted into the ORF group, with uncertain function. The CDR3 sequence is 15 residues long. Between the trimmed V and J ends, which lost 10 bases and 5 bases, there was a span of 22 bases. The CDR3 region is CACPQRDNPHQPQHF. CDR3 DNA: TGTGCCTGCCCCCAGAGGGACAACCCTCATCAGCCCCAGCATTTT.

V usage is TRBV27 and J usage is TRBJ1-1; 7 nucleotides agree with TRBD1. The CDR3 runs 15 residues. Trimming cost V 7 bases and J 4 bases; bases outside gene matches: 12. Germline V CDR1 and CDR2: MNHEY, SMNVEV (reference sequence). CDR3 in amino acids: CASTPNTGVGTEAFF. CDR3 coding DNA: TGTGCCAGCACCCCTAACACAGGGGTAGGCACTGAAGCTTTCTTT.

In its sample, this clone was seen a few times. The rearrangement joins TRBV5-4 to TRBJ2-2; 8 bases agree with TRBD2. The V and J ends lost 0 bases and 6 bases, in that order; junction bases with no gene match: 4. Looked up from germline, CDR1 is SGHNT and CDR2 is YYREEE (reference sequence). CDR3 length: 15 residues. CDR3 DNA: TGTGCCAGCAGCTTGGGGACTAGCTCCCCCGGGGAGCTGTTTTTT. Translation: CASSLGTSSPGELFF.

The V gene is TRBV28, the J gene TRBJ1-2, with 8 bases identical to TRBD1. Germline V gene data show CDR1 as MDHEN and CDR2 as SYDVKM. CDR3 size: 16 residues. V gave up 3 bases and J gave up 7 bases; unmatched junction bases: 13. The CDR3 reads CASSLETGVSWGGYTF. CDR3 nucleotides: TGTGCCAGCAGTTTGGAGACAGGGGTCTCCTGGGGTGGCTACACCTTC.

The V call is TRBV6-5, the J call TRBJ1-6; 8 bases are shared with TRBD1. Germline trimming cut 9 bases from V and 9 bases from J; bases unmatched to any gene: 13. CDR3 length: 15 amino acids. The germline V gene encodes CDR1 MNHEY and CDR2 SVGAGI. CDR3 sequence reads: CASRNGDRGGSPLHF. The CDR3 DNA sequence: TGTGCCAGTCGCAACGGAGACAGGGGAGGTTCACCCCTCCACTTT.

The chain links TRBV11-3 to TRBJ1-1; tentative D call: TRBD1 (5 bases). The V end lost 3 bases, the J end lost 6 bases, and 23 bases lay between the germline ends. This CDR3 is 17 amino acids long. The germline V gene has CDR1 SGHNT and CDR2 YENEEA. The DNA of the CDR3 is TGTGCCAGCAGCTTGGGAGGGGAAGACCCACCCGCTCCTGAAGCTTTCTTT. As protein: CASSLGGEDPPAPEAFF.

The chain joins TRBV6-5 to TRBJ2-2; 8 positions agree with TRBD1. The CDR3 is 13 residues long. J gave up 8 bases and V 7 bases, and 6 bases lay outside the gene matches. Per the germline V gene, CDR1 is MNHEY and CDR2 is SVGAGI. The CDR3: CASTVDRAGELFF. DNA of the CDR3: TGTGCCAGCACTGTGGACAGGGCGGGGGAGCTGTTTTTT.

The chain uses TRBV5-1 and TRBJ1-1; 7 bases are a match to TRBD1. Per germline, CDR1 SGHRS and CDR2 YFSETQ. This CDR3 region has 13 residues. J gave up 5 bases and V 1 base, and 2 bases lay outside the gene matches. This chain's CDR3 is CASSLTGVTEAFF. Here the CDR3 DNA reads TGCGCCAGCAGCTTGACAGGGGTGACTGAAGCTTTCTTT.

The chain couples TRBV6-1 to TRBJ2-2; D is perhaps TRBD1 (5 bases). CDR3 size: 15 residues. With 2 bases removed from V and 3 bases from J, the gap between germline ends came to 10 bases. Germline V CDR1 and CDR2: MNHNS, SASEGT. CDR3 nucleotides: TGTGCCAGCAGTGAACTGACAGTTGACACCGGGGAGCTGTTTTTT. Translated, it gives CASSELTVDTGELFF.